This TCR beta chain was recorded in a study of blood T cell repertoires in COVID-19. Original processing methods: The assay estimated nucleated cells by amplifying reference gene primers. Method: immunoSEQ multiplex PCR; TCRdb's copy keeps in-frame clones and lacks some. That table furnishes V, J and clone size, whereas the DNA furnished D and trimming. This table has more than 60,000 clones, about 87% appearing once. The TCR was taken from a man aged 55 to 70 with acute or convalescent COVID-19. The material sequenced was peripheral blood.

The CDR3 region is CASRLRTGDRLNYGYTF. The CDR3 DNA is TGTGCCAGTAGGCTGCGGACAGGGGACCGGCTTAACTATGGCTACACCTTC. The chain joins TRBV19 to TRBJ1-2; 9 nucleotides align to TRBD1. Germline V gene data show CDR1 as LNHDA and CDR2 as SQIVND (reference sequence). CDR3 length equals 17 residues. The V and J ends lost 6 bases and 1 base, in that order; junction bases with no gene match: 12. The whole variable domain, filled in from reference TRBV19 and TRBJ1-2, reads DGGITQSPKYLFRKEGQNVTLSCEQNLNHDAMYWYRQDPGQGLRLIYYSQIVNDFQKGDIAEGYSVSREKKESFPLTVTSAQKNPTAFYLCASRLRTGDRLNYGYTFGSGTRLTVV.